Below, 5 T cell receptor beta chains from the same sample are listed, as sequenced in a study of T-cell memory formation after mild COVID-19. MiXCR, run by TCRdb on the 5' RACE reads, gives a single entry per CDR3 protein. The table shows some 270,000 distinct CDR3 sequences, with roughly 14% occurring only once. The sample consisted of PBMCs or a T cell subset sorted from them (not recorded which). The receptors originated from an adult woman who had mild COVID-19 (a few samples of this study predate the infection). Cell type and time point are not known.

This clonotype was seen only a few times. The chain employs TRBV5-1 and TRBJ2-2; possibly TRBD2 for D (7 bases). The CDR3 loop spans 16 amino acids. CDR1 is SGHRS, CDR2 YFSETQ, per germline. Trimming stripped 3 bases from V and 3 bases from J, with 15 bases between. CDR3 region: CASSSFGGQDTGELFF. CDR3 coding DNA: TGCGCCAGCAGCTCATTCGGGGGGCAGGACACCGGGGAGCTGTTTTTT.

Here the CDR3 reads CASSSLGGGEETQYF. The CDR3 bases are TGTGCCAGCAGTTCTTTAGGGGGAGGAGAAGAGACCCAGTACTTC. The V and J genes are TRBV21-1 and TRBJ2-5; the table names TRBD2, a call not compared with the DNA. TRBV21-1 is labeled a pseudogene. CDR3 size: 15 residues.

About this clonotype itself: This could be a read error, since a much larger clone is one nucleotide away. The J gene is TRBJ2-5, the V gene TRBV6-5, with TRBD1 as a possible D gene (6 bases). V lost 11 bases to trimming and J lost 7 bases, with 20 bases between them. CDR1 and CDR2 from the germline V gene are MNHEY and SVGAGI. This CDR3 comprises 13 residues. The DNA for the CDR3 is TGTGCCGCCGAGGACAGCCCTAAGAGGACCCAGTACTTC. Translating gives CAAEDSPKRTQYF.

V and J are TRBV13 and TRBJ2-1; possibly TRBD1 for D (5 bases). Deletions cut 5 bases from V and 1 base from J, with 15 bases between. The CDR3 loop spans 16 amino acids. Germline lookup yields CDR1 PRHDT and CDR2 FYEKMQ (reference sequence). In nucleotides, the CDR3 is TGTGCCAGCAGCCTCAGGGTCGATTGGTCCTACAATGAGCAGTTCTTC. Translating it yields CASSLRVDWSYNEQFF.

The V gene is TRBV12-3 or TRBV12-4, the J gene TRBJ2-5; TRBD2 might be the D (6 bases). The CDR3 runs 13 residues. V dropped 6 bases and J dropped 5 bases, with 13 bases sitting between them. DNA for the CDR3: TGTGCCAGCAGCATCGTACGGGGGGAGACCCAGTACTTC. This encodes CASSIVRGETQYF.